These T cell receptor beta chains were read from a single sample in a study of response to subunit inactivated influenza vaccine. One entry per CDR3 protein, called by TCRdb with MiXCR from the RT-PCR reads. Of a few hundred thousand distinct CDR3 sequences listed, 21% are singletons. This material consisted of PBMCs from blood, taken approximately 22 months after vaccination. These receptors came from a man between 50 and 70 years old who received an inactivated influenza vaccine. Both conserved end residues are part of each CDR3. D genes are given only for firm matches. Clone size, where shown, is once, few, many, or a class for clones that have expanded.

d_gene	len	abundance	j_gene	v_gene	CDR3aa	CDR3nt
-	15	few	TRBJ2-1	TRBV24-1	CATSDPTQAGYEQFF	TGTGCCACCAGTGACCCCACACAGGCGGGATATGAGCAGTTCTTC
-	14	many	TRBJ1-1	TRBV27	CASSLGWGVTEAFF	TGTGCCAGCAGTTTAGGGTGGGGAGTCACTGAAGCTTTCTTT
-	17	-	TRBJ2-2	TRBV11-1	CASSLGDGAGDTGELFF	TGTGCCAGCAGCTTAGGGGACGGAGCTGGGGACACCGGGGAGCTGTTTTTT
-	14	-	TRBJ2-1	TRBV12-3/TRBV12-4	CASRPSGDNNEQFF	TGTGCCAGCAGGCCGAGCGGGGACAACAATGAGCAGTTCTTC
-	12	-	TRBJ1-1	TRBV29-1	CSVVHLNTEAFF	TGCAGCGTCGTACACCTGAACACTGAAGCTTTCTTT
-	15	few	TRBJ1-1	TRBV6-5	CASSYTRRVNTEAFF	TGTGCCAGCAGTTATACCCGTAGAGTCAACACTGAAGCTTTCTTT
-	12	few	TRBJ1-2	TRBV6-1	CASSMDRPGYTF	TGTGCCAGCAGCATGGACCGACCCGGCTACACCTTC
-	12	many	TRBJ1-1	TRBV2	CASSPEVTEAFF	TGTGCCAGCAGTCCCGAGGTCACTGAAGCTTTCTTT
-	17	few	TRBJ2-7	TRBV12-3/TRBV12-4	CASSLGGGHLIPYEQYF	TGTGCCAGCAGTTTAGGTGGGGGCCATCTCATACCCTACGAGCAGTACTTC
-	14	few	TRBJ1-1	TRBV19	CASKGGHLNTEAFF	TGTGCCAGTAAGGGGGGGCATCTGAACACTGAAGCTTTCTTT
-	15	many	TRBJ2-5	TRBV27	CASSLFGGQTETQYF	TGTGCCAGCAGTTTATTTGGTGGACAGACAGAGACCCAGTACTTC
TRBD2	16	-	TRBJ2-7	TRBV7-8	CASSSPSGLSLYEQYF	TGTGCCAGCAGCTCCCCTAGCGGGTTATCTCTCTACGAGCAGTACTTC
-	15	-	TRBJ1-5	TRBV29-1	CSVEMRTDSNQPQHF	TGCAGCGTTGAAATGAGGACAGATAGCAATCAGCCCCAGCATTTT
-	15	few	TRBJ1-1	TRBV5-1	CASSLDGRAGTEAFF	TGCGCCAGCAGCTTGGATGGCCGGGCGGGCACTGAAGCTTTCTTT
TRBD1	13	few	TRBJ1-1	TRBV4-1	CASSPRTGGEAFF	TGCGCCAGCAGCCCTCGGACAGGGGGCGAGGCTTTCTTT
TRBD1	15	many	TRBJ1-2	TRBV12-3/TRBV12-4	CASSSGQGDPYGYTF	TGTGCCAGCAGTTCGGGACAGGGGGACCCCTATGGCTACACCTTC
TRBD1	17	-	TRBJ1-5	TRBV4-1	CASSQVSGTGGGQPQHF	TGCGCCAGCAGCCAAGTATCCGGGACAGGGGGCGGTCAGCCCCAGCATTTT
TRBD1	14	-	TRBJ2-7	TRBV6-2/TRBV6-3	CSTERKGAPYEQYF	TGTTCCACCGAACGGAAGGGGGCCCCCTACGAGCAGTACTTC
-	13	-	TRBJ2-7	TRBV5-6	CASSEGHRPEQYF	TGTGCCAGCAGCGAGGGACACCGACCCGAGCAGTACTTC
TRBD1	16	-	TRBJ2-7	TRBV4-2	CASSQSQGETRYEQYF	TGTGCCAGCAGCCAATCACAGGGGGAAACCCGCTACGAGCAGTACTTC
-	13	few	TRBJ1-1	TRBV21-1	CASSKVYGTEAFF	TGTGCCAGCAGCAAAGTTTATGGAACTGAAGCTTTCTTT
-	15	few	TRBJ1-1	TRBV16	CASSLPSGLNTEAFF	TGTGCCAGCAGCCTCCCTAGTGGGCTGAACACTGAAGCTTTCTTT
-	16	many	TRBJ1-6	TRBV4-3	CASSQEGFGANSPLHF	TGCGCCAGCAGCCAAGAGGGTTTTGGGGCTAACTCACCCCTCCACTTT
TRBD2	15	few	TRBJ2-1	TRBV7-9	CASSFTSGGYNEQFF	TGTGCCAGCAGCTTTACTAGCGGGGGGTACAATGAGCAGTTCTTC
TRBD2	15	-	TRBJ2-1	TRBV20-1	CSATRTSSTYNEQFF	TGCAGTGCTACCCGGACTAGCAGTACCTACAATGAGCAGTTCTTC
TRBD2	15	-	TRBJ2-1	TRBV7-9	CASSPRLAEFNEQFF	TGTGCCAGCAGCCCTCGACTAGCGGAATTCAATGAGCAGTTCTTC
TRBD1	16	-	TRBJ2-2	TRBV4-1	CASSQSRTGGTGELFF	TGCGCCAGCAGCCAAAGTCGGACAGGGGGCACCGGGGAGCTGTTTTTT
TRBD2	15	-	TRBJ2-1	TRBV28	CASSTRREAGNEQFF	TGTGCCAGCTCTACACGGCGGGAGGCGGGCAATGAGCAGTTCTTC
-	10	-	TRBJ2-5	TRBV29-1	CSAESGTQYF	TGCAGCGCGGAAAGTGGGACCCAGTACTTC
-	12	-	TRBJ1-2	TRBV30	CAWSRRDYGYTF	TGTGCCTGGAGCCGCAGGGACTATGGCTACACCTTC
-	15	few	TRBJ1-3	TRBV6-1	CASSGELISGNTIYF	TGTGCCAGCAGTGGAGAACTTATCTCTGGAAACACCATATATTTT
TRBD1	14	-	TRBJ2-7	TRBV9	CASSVAGTGGEQYF	TGTGCCAGCAGCGTCGCCGGGACAGGGGGCGAGCAGTACTTC
TRBD1	13	-	TRBJ1-5	TRBV29-1	CSVRDRENQPQHF	TGCAGCGTGAGGGACAGGGAGAATCAGCCCCAGCATTTT
-	16	few	TRBJ2-3	TRBV7-8	CASSLVPPTGSDTQYF	TGTGCCAGCAGCTTAGTGCCTCCTACAGGGTCTGATACGCAGTATTTT
TRBD2	16	few	TRBJ2-2	TRBV28	CASSPTSGENTGELFF	TGTGCCAGCAGCCCGACTAGCGGGGAGAACACCGGGGAGCTGTTTTTT
-	14	many	TRBJ1-6	TRBV7-8	CASSLRMGNSPLHF	TGTGCCAGCAGCTTACGGATGGGAAATTCACCCCTCCACTTT
TRBD1	14	few	TRBJ2-3	TRBV5-1	CASSAGQGKHTQYF	TGCGCCAGCAGCGCGGGACAGGGGAAACATACGCAGTATTTT
-	14	few	TRBJ1-1	TRBV6-2/TRBV6-3	CASRWGQGNTEAFF	TGTGCCAGCAGATGGGGACAAGGGAACACTGAAGCTTTCTTT
-	13	-	TRBJ1-2	TRBV6-6	CASSYYPTYGYTF	TGTGCCAGCAGTTACTACCCCACCTATGGCTACACCTTC
TRBD2	15	few	TRBJ2-1	TRBV7-9	CASSRGLAAYNEQFF	TGTGCCAGCAGCCGGGGACTAGCGGCCTACAATGAGCAGTTCTTC
-	12	-	TRBJ1-2	TRBV20-1	CSARSPLGGYTF	TGCAGTGCTAGGTCCCCACTGGGCGGCTACACCTTC
TRBD2	16	few	TRBJ2-3	TRBV5-6	CASSQRTSGGSDTQYF	TGTGCCAGCAGCCAGCGGACTAGCGGGGGGTCAGATACGCAGTATTTT
TRBD1	14	few	TRBJ2-7	TRBV6-2/TRBV6-3	CASRGDRVFDEQYF	TGTGCCAGCAGAGGGGACAGGGTCTTCGACGAGCAGTACTTC
TRBD1	15	-	TRBJ1-6	TRBV27	CASSLRTGQNSPLHF	TGTGCCAGCAGTTTAAGGACAGGGCAAAATTCACCCCTCCACTTT
-	13	-	TRBJ2-3	TRBV4-3	CASSQDGVDTQYF	TGCGCCAGCAGCCAAGACGGGGTAGATACGCAGTATTTT
TRBD1	16	-	TRBJ2-7	TRBV6-2/TRBV6-3	CASSYSNRGNSYEQYF	TGTGCCAGCAGTTACTCCAACAGGGGGAACTCCTACGAGCAGTACTTC
-	13	few	TRBJ2-1	TRBV7-6	CASSLAEGDEQFF	TGTGCCAGCAGCTTAGCGGAGGGGGATGAGCAGTTCTTC
-	16	few	TRBJ1-1	TRBV5-1	CASSLVGQEMNTEAFF	TGCGCCAGCAGCTTGGTAGGTCAGGAAATGAACACTGAAGCTTTCTTT
-	14	-	TRBJ2-5	TRBV6-1	CASSENLNQETQYF	TGTGCCAGCAGTGAAAACTTAAACCAAGAGACCCAGTACTTC
TRBD2	14	few	TRBJ2-1	TRBV27	CASSLSRSGRIEFF	TGTGCCAGCAGTTTAAGTCGTAGCGGGAGGATTGAGTTCTTC
-	15	many	TRBJ1-5	TRBV12-3/TRBV12-4	CASSPNMGVNQPQHF	TGTGCCAGCAGCCCCAATATGGGGGTCAATCAGCCCCAGCATTTT
-	14	many	TRBJ1-1	TRBV7-6	CASSLRGEGTEAFF	TGTGCCAGCAGCTTAAGAGGGGAGGGAACTGAAGCTTTCTTT
-	17	few	TRBJ2-2	TRBV12-3/TRBV12-4	CASSLGFRDTRGGELFF	TGTGCCAGCAGTTTGGGGTTTCGAGACACACGGGGCGGGGAGCTGTTTTTT